This T cell receptor beta chain was identified during a study of response to subunit inactivated influenza vaccine. This clonotype has only a few counts. The antigen remains undetermined. Trimming took off 5 bases at V and 0 bases at J, with 17 bases between the two ends. Germline assignment: CDR1 SQVTM and CDR2 ANQGSEA. This CDR3 comprises 15 residues. Notes on the study in general: Each seasonal flu vaccination may recruit only limited new T cells, authors suggested.

Each CDR3 protein gets one entry after TCRdb re-called the RT-PCR reads with MiXCR. The repertoire has under 950,000 distinct CDR3 sequences, 21% of them found once; the top ten carry roughly 10%. The sequences come from PBMCs from blood, collected roughly 5 days after vaccination. The chain carries TRBV29-1 and TRBJ2-7; D is unclear. This receptor was taken from a man aged 45-60 years who received an inactivated influenza vaccine. The CDR3 loop reads CSVNVGVISSYEQYF. The CDR3 DNA reads as TGCAGCGTTAACGTGGGCGTCATCAGCTCCTACGAGCAGTACTTC.